What follows are 23 T cell receptor beta chains derived from one specimen sequenced in a study of shared T cell receptors in the human thymus. The assay was immunoSEQ multiplex PCR, and TCRdb's table has in-frame clones only and misses some. This sample has 700,000 to 750,000 clones; 75% to 90% occur once, and the top ten carry around 0.0099%. These sequences were also reported in another study, on human thymus T cells.

Sequenced: thymocytes. The receptors stem from a girl under three years old with a congenital heart defect.

The chain couples TRBV19 to TRBJ1-1; TRBD1 matches at 7 bases. V lost 7 bases and J lost 4; bases outside the gene matches: 9. The germline V gene encodes CDR1 LNHDA and CDR2 SQIVND (reference sequence). There are 14 residues in the CDR3. CDR3: CASTRDSGFTEAFF. CDR3 nucleotides: TGTGCCAGTACCCGGGACAGCGGATTCACTGAAGCTTTCTTT.

The chain recombines TRBV10-2 with TRBJ1-1, with TRBD1 identical over 12 bases. The CDR3 extends over 18 amino acids. The V gene end was trimmed by 3 bases and the J gene end by 5 bases; junction bases not matched to a gene: 13. Germline CDR1 reads WSHSY; CDR2 reads SAAADI. The chain's CDR3 is CASSESRDRGRAGTEAFF. The CDR3 nucleotides read TGCGCCAGCAGTGAAAGCCGGGACAGGGGGCGGGCTGGGACTGAAGCTTTCTTT.

The chain uses TRBV4-3 and TRBJ1-1; 10 bases are a match to TRBD1. The CDR3 sequence is 18 residues long. Germline trimming cut 4 bases from V and 2 bases from J; bases unmatched to any gene: 13. CDR1 is LGHNA and CDR2 is YSLEER in the germline V gene. The CDR3 loop is CASSLTWRTGGFNTEAFF. CDR3 sequence (DNA): TGCGCCAGCAGCCTTACCTGGAGGACAGGGGGGTTCAACACTGAAGCTTTCTTT.

The rearrangement links TRBV14 to TRBJ2-7; 10 bases are a match to TRBD2. The ends lost 2 bases at V and 0 bases at J; junction bases unmatched: 13. CDR3 length: 19 amino acids. The germline gives CDR1 SGHDN, CDR2 FVKESK. The CDR3 loop reads CASSQYLAGATLSSYEQYF. CDR3 DNA: TGTGCCAGCAGCCAATATCTAGCGGGGGCAACTCTGAGCTCCTACGAGCAGTACTTC.

The chain carries TRBV2 and TRBJ2-1; 10 positions match TRBD2. Germline CDR1 reads SNHLY; CDR2 reads FYNNEI. V was pared by 4 bases and J by 7 bases, with 10 bases of the junction left unmatched. This CDR3 has 16 amino acids. In DNA form, the CDR3 reads TGTGCCAGCAGTGTCCTAGCGGGGGCGGGGGGGAATGAGCAGTTCTTC. It encodes CASSVLAGAGGNEQFF.

CDR3 sequence: CASSLGWGRVAGAPHEQYF. CDR3 sequence (DNA): TGTGCCAGCAGCTTAGGGTGGGGACGGGTGGCGGGGGCCCCCCACGAGCAGTACTTC. The chain has TRBV13 and TRBJ2-7, with D maybe TRBD2 (7 bases). V lost 0 bases and J lost 5, with 26 bases in between. The CDR3 has 19 residues. The germline V gene has CDR1 PRHDT and CDR2 FYEKMQ (reference sequence). Full variable domain (remainder filled in from reference TRBV13 and TRBJ2-7): AAGVIQSPRHLIKEKRETATLKCYPIPRHDTVYWYQQGPGQDPQFLISFYEKMQSDKGSIPDRFSAQQFSDYHSELNMSSLELGDSALYFCASSLGWGRVAGAPHEQYFGPGTRLTVT.

This clone was counted only a few times. This chain connects TRBV19 to TRBJ2-3; D is perhaps TRBD2 (7 bases). The CDR3 has 15 residues. The germline CDR1 and CDR2 sequences are LNHDA and SQIVND (reference sequence). Trimming took off 5 bases at V and 3 bases at J, with 15 bases between the two ends. CDR3 protein: CASSPGGRETDTQYF. In DNA, the CDR3 is TGTGCCAGTAGTCCGGGGGGCAGGGAAACAGATACGCAGTATTTT.

The chain carries TRBV12-5 and TRBJ2-6; D gene uncertain. Germline CDR1 and CDR2: LGHNT and FRNRAP. Trimming removed 5 bases at V and 4 bases at J, with 18 bases between. The CDR3 sequence is 17 residues long. The CDR3 DNA sequence: TGTGCTAGTGGTCACTCAAAATCTAGATCAGGGGCCAACGTCCTGACTTTC. As protein: CASGHSKSRSGANVLTF.

CDR3 region: CASSLEVPGTGQYGYTF. The CDR3 DNA sequence: TGTGCCAGCAGCTTAGAGGTCCCAGGGACTGGGCAGTATGGCTACACCTTC. The V gene is TRBV13, the J gene TRBJ1-2; a possible D gene is TRBD1 (5 bases). CDR1 and CDR2 (germline): PRHDT, FYEKMQ (reference sequence). The CDR3 is 17 residues long. The V end was cut by 1 base, the J end by 5 bases, with 20 bases between. Filled out from reference TRBV13 and TRBJ1-2, the complete variable domain reads AAGVIQSPRHLIKEKRETATLKCYPIPRHDTVYWYQQGPGQDPQFLISFYEKMQSDKGSIPDRFSAQQFSDYHSELNMSSLELGDSALYFCASSLEVPGTGQYGYTFGSGTRLTVV.

CDR3 DNA: TGTGCCAGCAGCCGCCGAGGGAGGGGAAACTCCTCTGGAAACACCATATATTTT. Translation: CASSRRGRGNSSGNTIYF. This chain links TRBV2 with TRBJ1-3, with a weak D call TRBD1 (5 bases). Trimming cost V 6 bases and J 0 bases, with 21 bases left between them. This CDR3 spans 18 amino acids. Germline CDR1 SNHLY, CDR2 FYNNEI.

Written as DNA, the CDR3 is TGTGCCAGCAGCGTATCCTACCCGGGGAGGGCCGGACACAATGAGCAGTTCTTC. Translation: CASSVSYPGRAGHNEQFF. The chain recombines TRBV9 with TRBJ2-1, with 7 bases that match TRBD2. This CDR3 spans 18 amino acids. The germline V gene encodes CDR1 SGDLS and CDR2 YYNGEE. V shed 1 base and J 5 bases; nucleotides not matched to a gene: 15.

The rearrangement links TRBV15 to TRBJ2-1; no definite D call. Trimming shortened V by 0 bases and J by 0 bases, and 9 bases separated the two germline ends. CDR1 and CDR2 (germline): LNHNV, YYDKDF (reference sequence). This CDR3 comprises 16 residues. CDR3 in DNA: TGTGCCACCAGCAGAGATCTGTGGAGCTCCTACAATGAGCAGTTCTTC. It codes for CATSRDLWSSYNEQFF.

This clone was observed a handful of times. The rearrangement links TRBV27 to TRBJ2-5, with 12 bases matching TRBD2. The CDR3 consists of 15 residues. Trimming at V came to 8 bases and at J to 0 bases, leaving 4 bases not matched to a gene. Germline V gene lookup returns CDR1 MNHEY and CDR2 SMNVEV (reference sequence). The CDR3 sequence is CASRTSGEHQETQYF. CDR3 coding DNA: TGTGCCAGCCGGACTAGCGGGGAGCACCAAGAGACCCAGTACTTC.

The chain carries TRBV5-8 and TRBJ2-1; 8 bases agree with TRBD2. This CDR3 region has 15 residues. V trimming: 5 bases; J trimming: 6 bases; junction bases outside the gene matches: 10. CDR1 and CDR2 from the germline V gene are SGHTS and YDEGEE. The CDR3 reads CASSSGGPESNEQFF. CDR3 bases: TGTGCCAGCAGTTCGGGGGGGCCGGAGAGCAATGAGCAGTTCTTC.

V and J are TRBV6-1 and TRBJ2-2; 10 bases are a match to TRBD2. There are 15 residues in the CDR3. The germline V gene encodes CDR1 MNHNS and CDR2 SASEGT. Unmatched junction bases numbered 2, after V lost 1 base and J lost 6 bases. The CDR3 spells CASSEGGTSAGELFF. Written as DNA, the CDR3 is TGTGCCAGCAGTGAAGGGGGGACTAGCGCCGGGGAGCTGTTTTTT.

The gene calls are TRBV9 and TRBJ2-3; D gene unclear. The CDR3 has 14 residues. Germline lookup yields CDR1 SGDLS and CDR2 YYNGEE. V was trimmed by 0 bases and J by 1 base, leaving 6 bases between them. The CDR3 DNA reads as TGTGCCAGCAGCGTAGACCGCGGCACAGATACGCAGTATTTT. Translated, it gives CASSVDRGTDTQYF.

This clone turned up a few times. Sequence at one end of the junction differs from germline and may be a read error. V gene TRBV4-1 combines with J gene TRBJ1-1, with D perhaps TRBD1 (5 bases). CDR1 is MGHRA and CDR2 is YSYEKL in the germline V gene. This CDR3 contains 15 residues. DNA for the CDR3: TGCGCCAGCAGACAAGCCCGGGGGGTGAACACTGAAGCTTTCTTT. Translating gives CASRQARGVNTEAFF.

The rearrangement links TRBV27 to TRBJ1-1, with 10 nucleotides matching TRBD1. The CDR3 has 18 amino acids. V shed 5 bases, J shed 5 bases, and the junction held 17 bases outside the gene matches. In germline, CDR1 is MNHEY, CDR2 SMNVEV (reference sequence). As DNA, the CDR3 is TGTGCCAGCAGTGTGGGGACAGGGGTCAACATGGTGGATACTGAAGCTTTCTTT. It codes for CASSVGTGVNMVDTEAFF.

The chain uses TRBV28 and TRBJ2-1; the match to TRBD2 covers 13 bases. The germline V gene encodes CDR1 MDHEN and CDR2 SYDVKM. V shed 11 bases and J 6 bases; nucleotides not matched to a gene: 7. CDR3 length equals 14 residues. The CDR3 here is CADPRLAGGNEQFF. The DNA for the CDR3 is TGTGCCGACCCGAGACTAGCGGGGGGCAATGAGCAGTTCTTC.

The chain is built from TRBV7-6 and TRBJ1-2; a possible D gene is TRBD1 (5 bases). This CDR3 is 13 amino acids long. V was trimmed by 5 bases and J by 5 bases, leaving 12 bases between them. Germline assignment: CDR1 SGHVS and CDR2 FNYEAQ. CDR3 in amino acids: CASSQGTPYGYTF. CDR3 bases: TGTGCCAGCAGCCAGGGTACCCCTTATGGCTACACCTTC.

The chain has TRBV30 and TRBJ1-5, with 8 bases matching TRBD1. J gave up 7 bases and V 2 bases, and 22 bases lay outside the gene matches. The germline CDR1 and CDR2 sequences are GTSNPN and SVGIG (reference sequence). CDR3 size: 19 residues. The CDR3 loop is CAWSPIGVPTTGEEQPQHF. The DNA of the CDR3 is TGTGCCTGGAGTCCCATAGGTGTACCGACGACAGGGGAGGAACAGCCCCAGCATTTT.

The genes are TRBV27 and TRBJ2-1; 8 positions match TRBD2. Germline values: CDR1 MNHEY, CDR2 SMNVEV (reference sequence). J lost 1 base, V lost 5 bases, and 10 bases had no gene match. This CDR3 is built from 17 residues. In DNA form, the CDR3 reads TGTGCCAGCAGTCCCCGACCCGGGAGGGCGTCCTACAATGAGCAGTTCTTC. Translated, it gives CASSPRPGRASYNEQFF.

The V and J genes are TRBV27 and TRBJ2-7; TRBD2 agrees at 13 bases. Losses at the gene ends were 6 bases for V and 6 bases for J; bases not matched to a gene: 5. CDR3 size: 14 residues. Germline V gene lookup returns CDR1 MNHEY and CDR2 SMNVEV (reference sequence). As DNA, the CDR3 is TGTGCCAGCAGCCAACTAGCGGGGGGGCGCGAGCAGTACTTC. Translating it yields CASSQLAGGREQYF.